This entry lists 29 T cell receptor beta chains sequenced from one sample in a study of control samples from healthy donors and cancer patients (dated by TCRdb to about 2020). Libraries came from the immunoSEQ multiplex PCR assay. TCRdb retrieved this table from immuneACCESS and kept in-frame rearrangements only. Not all clones are present; in checked studies, unresolved V genes account for under half, and no reason is known for the remainder. The sample profile shows 76,000 or so clones; about 89% of them were found once. The top ten clonotypes cover 8% to 10% of the sample. The sequencing input was PBMCs. All receptors come from a woman in her fifties or sixties with colorectal cancer.

V gene TRBV28 combines with J gene TRBJ1-4; possible D gene TRBD1, 5 bases. Trimming took off 3 bases at V and 8 bases at J, with 22 bases between the two ends. Per the germline V gene, CDR1 is MDHEN and CDR2 is SYDVKM. CDR3 length: 17 residues. The DNA for the CDR3 is TGTGCCAGCAGTTTCCCATCAGACAGACTCCGGGACGAAAAACTGTTTTTT. Translating it yields CASSFPSDRLRDEKLFF.

CDR3 in DNA: TGTGCCAGCAGCTTAGCGGGGACAGGAAAACAGATGAACACTGAAGCTTTCTTT. This translates into CASSLAGTGKQMNTEAFF. This rearrangement joins TRBV7-8 to TRBJ1-1; TRBD1 matches 8 bases. This CDR3 region has 18 residues. V gave up 0 bases and J gave up 0 bases; unmatched junction bases: 9. CDR1 and CDR2 (germline): SGHVS, FQNEAQ.

The rearrangement uses TRBV6-6 and TRBJ2-7; TRBD1 might be the D (6 bases). This CDR3 comprises 15 residues. The germline V and J ends were trimmed by 0 bases and 3 bases, with 12 bases remaining between them. Germline values: CDR1 MNHNY, CDR2 SVGAGI (reference sequence). The CDR3 nucleotides read TGTGCCAGCAGTTACTCCGGGGACATTGTCTACGAGCAGTACGTC. This translates into CASSYSGDIVYEQYV.

The chain joins TRBV16 to TRBJ1-4; tentative D call: TRBD1 (5 bases). This CDR3 contains 14 residues. Germline V CDR1 and CDR2: KGHSY, FQNENV. Trimming took 4 bases from V and 0 from J, leaving 6 bases between them. CDR3 loop: CASSRTTTNEKLFF. CDR3 bases: TGTGCCAGCAGCCGGACAACAACTAATGAAAAACTGTTTTTT.

This chain joins TRBV15 and TRBJ2-1; D possibly corresponds to TRBD2 (6 bases). V shed 2 bases and J shed 3 bases, with 8 bases lying between them. Germline CDR1 LNHNV, CDR2 YYDKDF (reference sequence). The CDR3 covers 14 residues. The CDR3 loop is CATSRQGLYNEQFF. In DNA form, the CDR3 reads TGTGCCACCAGCAGACAGGGACTCTACAATGAGCAGTTCTTC.

J is TRBJ1-1 and V is TRBV11-1; D unclear. This CDR3 has 14 amino acids. V was pared by 6 bases and J by 5 bases, with 16 bases between. Germline assignment: CDR1 SGHAT and CDR2 FQDESV (reference sequence). The CDR3 sequence: CASSQQPIETEAFF. For the CDR3, the DNA is TGTGCCAGCAGTCAGCAACCCATTGAGACTGAAGCTTTCTTT.

CDR3 nucleotide sequence: TGCGCCAGCAGTGGGACAACATCGAACACCGGGGAGCTGTTTTTT. Translated: CASSGTTSNTGELFF. The chain has TRBV5-1 and TRBJ2-2, with D tentatively TRBD1 (6 bases). The germline gives CDR1 SGHRS, CDR2 YFSETQ. This CDR3 is built from 15 residues. Trimming shortened V by 5 bases and J by 0 bases, and 11 bases separated the two germline ends.

J is TRBJ2-1 and V is TRBV20-1; 11 bases line up with TRBD2. The germline gives CDR1 DFQATT, CDR2 SNEGSKA (reference sequence). This CDR3 is built from 16 residues. V lost 3 bases to trimming and J lost 7 bases; unmatched junction nucleotides: 11. The CDR3: CSASYLAGGYENEQFF. For the CDR3, the DNA is TGCAGTGCTAGTTATCTAGCGGGGGGATATGAGAATGAGCAGTTCTTC.

V and J are TRBV14 and TRBJ2-3; tentative D call: TRBD1 (6 bases). With 5 bases removed from V and 2 bases from J, the gap between germline ends came to 14 bases. CDR3 length: 15 amino acids. Germline V lookup: CDR1 SGHDN, CDR2 FVKESK. CDR3 amino acids: CASSGDTSLTDTQYF. As DNA, the CDR3 is TGTGCCAGCAGCGGGGACACGTCCCTCACAGATACGCAGTATTTT.

The chain couples TRBV5-1 to TRBJ2-7; a weak D match, TRBD1 (5 bases). There are 14 residues in the CDR3. The germline V and J ends were trimmed by 4 bases and 1 base, with 12 bases remaining between them. The germline CDR1 and CDR2 sequences are SGHRS and YFSETQ. The CDR3: CASSLVDSSYEQYV. The DNA for the CDR3 is TGCGCCAGCAGCCTGGTCGACAGTTCCTACGAGCAGTACGTC.

This chain joins TRBV7-9 and TRBJ1-4, with 7 bases identical to TRBD1. The germline V gene encodes CDR1 SEHNR and CDR2 FQNEAQ (reference sequence). The V segment lost 5 bases and the J segment 5 bases; nucleotides outside the gene matches: 5. The CDR3 is 14 amino acids. CDR3 loop: CASSIRDSNEKLFF. The CDR3 DNA follows: TGTGCCAGCAGCATCCGGGACAGCAATGAAAAACTGTTTTTT.

The chain has TRBV5-1 and TRBJ2-5; D might be TRBD1 or TRBD2, each matching 5 bases. Germline-derived CDR1 and CDR2 are SGHRS and YFSETQ. With 1 base removed from V and 2 bases from J, the gap between germline ends came to 12 bases. The CDR3 contains 15 residues. Here the CDR3 reads CASSLLGVPQETQYF. In DNA form, the CDR3 reads TGCGCCAGCAGCTTGCTGGGGGTCCCGCAAGAGACCCAGTACTTC.

This clone was seen once. This sequence joins TRBV27 and TRBJ2-3, with D perhaps matching TRBD1 or TRBD2 (5 bases each). The CDR3 runs to 16 residues. The germline V gene encodes CDR1 MNHEY and CDR2 SMNVEV (reference sequence). V was pared by 0 bases and J by 2 bases, with 12 bases between. The CDR3 loop is CASSLSQGRSTDTQYF. In nucleotides, the CDR3 is TGTGCCAGCAGTTTATCGCAGGGACGTTCCACAGATACGCAGTATTTT.

The V gene is TRBV7-9, the J gene TRBJ1-6, with D maybe TRBD1 (6 bases). V lost 5 bases and J lost 0, with 17 bases in between. CDR1 and CDR2 (germline): SEHNR, FQNEAQ (reference sequence). This CDR3 spans 18 amino acids. The chain's CDR3 is CASSSPQGGSSYNSPLHF. The DNA of the CDR3 is TGTGCCAGCAGCAGCCCCCAAGGGGGGAGCTCCTATAATTCACCCCTCCACTTT.

This clone occurred a few times. The rearrangement joins TRBV25-1 to TRBJ1-4; D is unclear. Germline CDR1 is MGHDK and CDR2 is SYGVNS. Trimming pared 7 bases from V and 7 bases from J, leaving 13 bases between. The CDR3 spans 13 residues. This CDR3 reads CASTPGVGEKLFF. CDR3 DNA sequence: TGTGCCAGCACCCCCGGGGTTGGTGAAAAACTGTTTTTT.

The rearrangement links TRBV7-3 to TRBJ2-3, with 11 bases aligning to TRBD1. The germline CDR1 and CDR2 sequences are SGHTA and FQGTGA. Unmatched junction bases numbered 10, after V lost 5 bases and J lost 6 bases. This CDR3 comprises 16 residues. CDR3 protein: CASSPTGTGGSDTQYF. DNA for the CDR3: TGTGCCAGCAGCCCGACCGGGACAGGGGGAAGTGATACGCAGTATTTT. The variable domain in full, completed from reference TRBV7-3 and TRBJ2-3, reads GAGVSQTPSNKVTEKGKYVELRCDPISGHTALYWYRQSLGQGPEFLIYFQGTGAADDSGLPNDRFFAVRPEGSVSTLKIQRTERGDSAVYLCASSPTGTGGSDTQYFGPGTRLTVL.

This clone appeared once. The CDR3 sequence is CASSLWTSVGYTF. The CDR3 nucleotides read TGTGCCAGCAGCTTGTGGACTTCCGTAGGCTACACCTTC. The chain links TRBV5-6 to TRBJ1-2; D uncertain. Germline-derived CDR1 and CDR2 are SGHDT and YYEEEE. V was trimmed by 1 base and J by 8 bases, leaving 12 bases between them. The CDR3 extends over 13 amino acids.

As to this clone: Additional DNA sequences in this sample encode the identical CDR3. The chain combines TRBV19 with TRBJ2-5; 11 nucleotides agree with TRBD2. There are 16 residues in the CDR3. Unmatched junction bases numbered 2, after V lost 1 base and J lost 1 base. The V gene's germline CDR1 is LNHDA and CDR2 SQIVND (reference sequence). CDR3 coding DNA: TGTGCCAGTAGTATAGGGCTAGCGGGGGGCCAAGAGACCCAGTACTTC. Translating gives CASSIGLAGGQETQYF.

The V call is TRBV7-9, the J call TRBJ1-2, with D possibly matching TRBD1 (6 bases). CDR1 SEHNR and CDR2 FQNEAQ come from the germline V gene (reference sequence). This CDR3 is 14 amino acids long. The ends were cut back, 5 bases at V and 7 bases at J, with 17 bases in the middle. The CDR3 here is CASSPSGGRVGYTF. CDR3 nucleotides: TGTGCCAGCAGCCCATCGGGGGGGCGGGTTGGCTACACCTTC.

V and J are TRBV7-9 and TRBJ1-6; D not certain. Per germline, CDR1 SEHNR and CDR2 FQNEAQ (reference sequence). This CDR3 contains 14 residues. Trimming left V 7 bases short and J 3 bases short, with 10 bases between. The DNA for the CDR3 is TGTGCCAGCAACAAATGGGACTATAATTCACCCCTCCACTTT. Its translation is CASNKWDYNSPLHF.

The chain is built from TRBV6-5 and TRBJ1-1; the D is unclear. This CDR3 comprises 14 residues. V dropped 5 bases and J dropped 1 base, with 11 bases sitting between them. Germline V lookup: CDR1 MNHEY, CDR2 SVGAGI. The CDR3 region has the DNA TGTGCCAGCAGTCTCCACGGTAGGAACACTGAAGCTTTCTTT. Translating it yields CASSLHGRNTEAFF.

This clone was observed a few times. Within the sample, other DNA sequences also encode this same CDR3. The rearrangement links TRBV4-1 to TRBJ1-2, with D perhaps TRBD1 (5 bases). CDR3 size: 15 residues. V shed 0 bases and J shed 7 bases, with 15 bases lying between them. CDR1 is MGHRA, CDR2 YSYEKL, per germline. CDR3 coding DNA: TGCGCCAGCAGCCAAGATCTCCGGGGGGTGGGTGGCTACACCTTC. This codes for CASSQDLRGVGGYTF.

The chain employs TRBV4-3 and TRBJ1-5, with 9 bases lining up with TRBD1. CDR1 is LGHNA and CDR2 is YSLEER in the germline V gene. This CDR3 region has 16 residues. After removal of 2 bases from V and 7 bases from J, the junction contained 9 bases not matched to a gene. The CDR3 loop is CASSQNGGQGGQPQHF. The DNA of the CDR3 is TGCGCCAGCAGCCAAAATGGGGGACAGGGAGGCCAGCCCCAGCATTTT.

This chain connects TRBV6-1 to TRBJ2-7; no reliable D call. Germline values: CDR1 MNHNS, CDR2 SASEGT. The CDR3 loop spans 13 amino acids. V was pared by 2 bases and J by 5 bases, with 10 bases between. CDR3 in amino acids: CASSEMWSNEQYV. The CDR3 DNA reads as TGTGCCAGCAGTGAAATGTGGTCCAACGAGCAGTACGTC.

There are a few counts of this clone. This chain links TRBV5-6 with TRBJ2-1; 13 nucleotides align to TRBD2. The length of the CDR3 is 14 residues. The V gene's germline CDR1 is SGHDT and CDR2 YYEEEE. Trimming took 4 bases from V and 10 from J; bases not matched to a gene: 5. CDR3 in amino acids: CASSLGLAGVEQFF. The CDR3 nucleotides are TGTGCCAGCAGCCTTGGACTAGCGGGGGTAGAGCAGTTCTTC.

The gene calls are TRBV6-1 and TRBJ1-1; 9 bases align to TRBD1. The CDR3 extends over 17 amino acids. Looked up from germline, CDR1 is MNHNS and CDR2 is SASEGT. V was pared by 0 bases and J by 5 bases, with 10 bases of the junction left unmatched. The CDR3 protein is CASSEAWGTGFITEAFF. The DNA for the CDR3 is TGTGCCAGCAGTGAAGCTTGGGGGACAGGGTTTATTACTGAAGCTTTCTTT.

The rearrangement joins TRBV19 to TRBJ2-4; tentative D call: TRBD2 (5 bases). The CDR3 totals 14 residues. Trimming took off 9 bases at V and 7 bases at J, with 19 bases between the two ends. Germline V gene sequence: CDR1 LNHDA, CDR2 SQIVND (reference sequence). The CDR3 coding sequence is TGTGCCAGCGATTTCGGGGTTCGGGGTAACATTCAGTACTTC. It translates to CASDFGVRGNIQYF.

This clone was counted once. This rearrangement joins TRBV29-1 to TRBJ2-5; D is unclear. Germline assignment: CDR1 SQVTM and CDR2 ANQGSEA. The V gene lost 6 bases and the J gene lost 2 bases, with 10 bases spanning the gap. The CDR3 is made up of 12 amino acids. In DNA form, the CDR3 reads TGCAGCGTGAGACGGAGACAAGAGACCCAGTACTTC. It yields the protein CSVRRRQETQYF.

The gene calls are TRBV27 and TRBJ2-2; 9 bases match TRBD1. The germline V gene has CDR1 MNHEY and CDR2 SMNVEV (reference sequence). The CDR3 extends over 16 amino acids. V lost 5 bases to trimming and J lost 3 bases; unmatched junction nucleotides: 7. The DNA of the CDR3 is TGTGCCAGCAGTCTTGGGACAGGGAGGGACACCGGGGAGCTGTTTTTT. Translation: CASSLGTGRDTGELFF.